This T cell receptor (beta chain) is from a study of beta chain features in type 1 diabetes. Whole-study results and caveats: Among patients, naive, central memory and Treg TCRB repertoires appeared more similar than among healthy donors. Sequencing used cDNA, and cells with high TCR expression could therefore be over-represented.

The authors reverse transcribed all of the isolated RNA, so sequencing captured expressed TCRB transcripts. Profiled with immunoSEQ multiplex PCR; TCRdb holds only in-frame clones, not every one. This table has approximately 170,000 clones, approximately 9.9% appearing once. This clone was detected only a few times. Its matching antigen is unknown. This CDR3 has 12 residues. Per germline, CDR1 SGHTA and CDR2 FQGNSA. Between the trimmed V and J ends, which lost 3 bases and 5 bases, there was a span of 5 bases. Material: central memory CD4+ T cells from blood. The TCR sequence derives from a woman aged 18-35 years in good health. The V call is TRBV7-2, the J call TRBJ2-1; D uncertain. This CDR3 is CASSFYNNEQFF. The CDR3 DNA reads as TGTGCCAGCAGCTTTTATAACAATGAGCAGTTCTTC.